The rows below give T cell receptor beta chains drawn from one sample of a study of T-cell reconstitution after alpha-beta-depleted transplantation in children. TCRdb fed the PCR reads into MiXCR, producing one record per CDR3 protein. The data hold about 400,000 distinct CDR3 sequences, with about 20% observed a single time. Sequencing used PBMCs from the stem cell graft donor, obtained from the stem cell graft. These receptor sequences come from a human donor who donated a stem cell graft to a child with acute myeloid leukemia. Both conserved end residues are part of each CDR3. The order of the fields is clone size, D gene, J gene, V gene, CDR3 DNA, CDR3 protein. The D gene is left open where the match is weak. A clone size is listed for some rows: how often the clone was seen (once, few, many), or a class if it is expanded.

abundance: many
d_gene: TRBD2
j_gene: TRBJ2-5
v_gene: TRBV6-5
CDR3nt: TGTGCCAGCAGTTACTCGCCGGGAGGAGAGACCCAGTACTTC
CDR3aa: CASSYSPGGETQYF

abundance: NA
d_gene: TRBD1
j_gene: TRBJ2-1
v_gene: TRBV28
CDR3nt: TGTGCCAGCAGTTCCCCGGGCCAGGGGGCCTACAATGAGCAGTTCTTC
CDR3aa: CASSSPGQGAYNEQFF

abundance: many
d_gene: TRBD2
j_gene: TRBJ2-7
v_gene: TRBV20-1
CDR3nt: TGCAGTGCTAGGGGGGGGGAGAGAGTAAACTACGAGCAGTACTTC
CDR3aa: CSARGGERVNYEQYF

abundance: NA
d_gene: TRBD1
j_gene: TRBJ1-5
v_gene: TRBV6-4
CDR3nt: TGTGCCAGCACGGGACAGGGGGCCTATCAGCCCCAGCATTTT
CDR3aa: CASTGQGAYQPQHF

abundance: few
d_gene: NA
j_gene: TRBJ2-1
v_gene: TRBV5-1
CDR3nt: TGCGCCAGCAGCTTGGTGGGCAGGGGTTCCTACAATGAGCAGTTCTTC
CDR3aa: CASSLVGRGSYNEQFF

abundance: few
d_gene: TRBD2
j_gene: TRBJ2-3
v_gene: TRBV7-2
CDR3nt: TGTGCCAGCAGTACAGCGGGATTCCGAACAGATACGCAGTATTTT
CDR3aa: CASSTAGFRTDTQYF

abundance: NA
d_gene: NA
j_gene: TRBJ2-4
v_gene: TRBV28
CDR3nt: TGTGCCAGCCAGACCCAAGGAGCAAACATTCAGTACTTC
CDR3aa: CASQTQGANIQYF

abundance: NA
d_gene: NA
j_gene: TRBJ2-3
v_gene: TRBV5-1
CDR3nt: TGCGCCAGCAGCTTGACAGTATCCGATACGCAGTATTTT
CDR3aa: CASSLTVSDTQYF

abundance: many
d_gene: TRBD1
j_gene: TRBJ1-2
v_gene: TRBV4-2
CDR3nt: TGTGCCAGCAGCCAAGTGCGGACAGGGGAGATGGCTAACTATGGCTACACCTTC
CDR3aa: CASSQVRTGEMANYGYTF

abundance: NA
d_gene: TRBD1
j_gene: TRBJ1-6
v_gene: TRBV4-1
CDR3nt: TGCGCCAGCAGCGGCGGGACAGTCCTCCACTTT
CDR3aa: CASSGGTVLHF

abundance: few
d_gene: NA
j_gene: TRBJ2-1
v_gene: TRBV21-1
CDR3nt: TGTGCCAGCAGCGACCGGACAGGGATTTATGAGCAGTTCTTC
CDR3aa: CASSDRTGIYEQFF

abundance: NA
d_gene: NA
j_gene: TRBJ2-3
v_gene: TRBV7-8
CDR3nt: TGTGCCAGCAGCTTAGATGGGGGATCAGGAACAGATACGCAGTATTTT
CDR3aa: CASSLDGGSGTDTQYF

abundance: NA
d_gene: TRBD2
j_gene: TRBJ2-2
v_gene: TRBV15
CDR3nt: TGTGCCACCAGCATGCCGTGGGGACTAGCGACCGGGGAGCTGTTTTTT
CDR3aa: CATSMPWGLATGELFF

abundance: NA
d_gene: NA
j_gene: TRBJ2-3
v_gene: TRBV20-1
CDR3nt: TGCAGTGCTAAGACGGGAGTTGGCACAGATACGCAGTATTTT
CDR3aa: CSAKTGVGTDTQYF

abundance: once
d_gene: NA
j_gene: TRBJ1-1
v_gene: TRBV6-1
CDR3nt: TGTGCCAGCAGTCAACAGGATAACACTGAAGCTTTCTTT
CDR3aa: CASSQQDNTEAFF

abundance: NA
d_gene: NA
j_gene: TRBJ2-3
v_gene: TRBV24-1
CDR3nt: TGTGCCACCAGTGATCCGATGAGTTATACGCAGTATTTT
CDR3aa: CATSDPMSYTQYF

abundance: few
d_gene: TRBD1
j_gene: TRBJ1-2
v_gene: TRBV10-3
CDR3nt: TGTGCCATCAGTGAGCTTGACAGGGATGACGCTGGCTACACCTTC
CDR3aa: CAISELDRDDAGYTF

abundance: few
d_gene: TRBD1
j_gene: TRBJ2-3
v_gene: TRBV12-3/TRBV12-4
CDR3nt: TGTGCCAGCAGTTTCAGGGGACAGGGTACAGATACGCAGTATTTT
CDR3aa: CASSFRGQGTDTQYF

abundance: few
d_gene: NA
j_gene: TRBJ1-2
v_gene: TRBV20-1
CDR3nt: TGCAGTGCTCCGAGGGGCTACACCTTC
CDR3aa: CSAPRGYTF

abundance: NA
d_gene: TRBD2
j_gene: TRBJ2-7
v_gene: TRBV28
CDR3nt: TGTGCCAGCAGTGGAGCTCCAGCGGGAGGGAACTCCTACGAGCAGTACTTC
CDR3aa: CASSGAPAGGNSYEQYF

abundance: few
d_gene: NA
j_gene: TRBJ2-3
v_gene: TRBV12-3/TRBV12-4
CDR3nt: TGTGCCAGCAGTTTACTAATGGGCACAGATACGCAGTATTTT
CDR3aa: CASSLLMGTDTQYF

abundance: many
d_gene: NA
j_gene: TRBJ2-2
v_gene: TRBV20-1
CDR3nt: TGCAGTGCTAGGGACCGCCCCGCCGGGGAGCTGTTTTTT
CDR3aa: CSARDRPAGELFF

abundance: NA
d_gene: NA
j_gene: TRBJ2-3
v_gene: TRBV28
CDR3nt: TGTGCCAGCAGTCCACCGGTGGGGGTCACAGATACGCAGTATTTT
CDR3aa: CASSPPVGVTDTQYF

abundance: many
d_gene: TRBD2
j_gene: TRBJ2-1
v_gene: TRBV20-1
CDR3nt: TGCAGTGCTAGAGAGTCGGCTAGCGATCGGTTGGGACTATACAATGAGCAGTTCTTC
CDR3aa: CSARESASDRLGLYNEQFF

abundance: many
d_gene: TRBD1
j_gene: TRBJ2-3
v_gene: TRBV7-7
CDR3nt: TGTGCTAGCAGCCAGGGACAGATCACAGATACGCAGTATTTT
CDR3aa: CASSQGQITDTQYF

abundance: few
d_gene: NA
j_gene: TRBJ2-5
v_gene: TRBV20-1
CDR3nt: TGCAGTGCTAGAGCGACGGGACTCCTAAGCCCCCAGTACTTC
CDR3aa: CSARATGLLSPQYF